This T cell receptor beta chain is drawn from a study of blood T cell repertoires in COVID-19. Study information: PBMCs, B-cell-depleted T cells, or T cells were the source of the cDNA or gDNA that made up the material.

This CDR3 region has 16 residues. Per the germline V gene, CDR1 is WNHNN and CDR2 is SYGVQD (reference sequence). V lost 5 bases and J lost 0; bases outside the gene matches: 8. Original processing notes: Nucleated cell number was recorded as an estimate derived from reference gene primer amplification. Only in-frame clones appear in the TCRdb table, and some are missing; sequencing was by immunoSEQ multiplex PCR. Clone size and V and J calls were adopted from that table, with D and trimming inferred from the DNA. This repertoire shows almost 95,000 clones, around 88% found once; its top ten account for about 17%.

V usage is TRBV10-1 and J usage is TRBJ2-7, with 9 bases that match TRBD1. Sequences were obtained from peripheral blood. The receptor comes from a woman aged 60-70 years with COVID-19, enrolled during active disease. In DNA form, the CDR3 reads TGCGCCAGCAGTTCACACAGGGGGCCGAGCTCCTACGAGCAGTACTTC. Encoded protein: CASSSHRGPSSYEQYF.